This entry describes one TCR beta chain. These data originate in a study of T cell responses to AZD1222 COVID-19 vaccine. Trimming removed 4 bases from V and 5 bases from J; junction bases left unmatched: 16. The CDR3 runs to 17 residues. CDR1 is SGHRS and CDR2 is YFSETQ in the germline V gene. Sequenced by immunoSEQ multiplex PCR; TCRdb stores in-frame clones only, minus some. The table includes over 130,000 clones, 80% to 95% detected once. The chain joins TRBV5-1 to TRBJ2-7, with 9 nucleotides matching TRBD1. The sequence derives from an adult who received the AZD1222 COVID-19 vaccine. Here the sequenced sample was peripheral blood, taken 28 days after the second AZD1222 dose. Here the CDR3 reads CASSRTPNRGLRNEQYF. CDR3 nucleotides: TGCGCCAGCAGCCGAACACCGAACAGGGGGCTAAGGAACGAGCAGTACTTC.